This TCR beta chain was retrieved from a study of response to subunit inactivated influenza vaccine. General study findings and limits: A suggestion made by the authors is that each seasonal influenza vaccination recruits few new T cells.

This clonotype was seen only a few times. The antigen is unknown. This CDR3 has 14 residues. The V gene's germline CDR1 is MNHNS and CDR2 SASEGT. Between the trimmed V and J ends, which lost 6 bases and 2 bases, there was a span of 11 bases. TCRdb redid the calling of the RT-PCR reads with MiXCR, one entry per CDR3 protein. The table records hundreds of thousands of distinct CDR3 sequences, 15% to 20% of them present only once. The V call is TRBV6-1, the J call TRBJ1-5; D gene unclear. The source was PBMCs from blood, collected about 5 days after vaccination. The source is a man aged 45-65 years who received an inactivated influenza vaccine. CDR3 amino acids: CASSLKLGNQPQHF. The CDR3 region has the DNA TGTGCCAGCAGCCTAAAGTTAGGCAATCAGCCCCAGCATTTT.